This TCR beta chain was recorded in a study of glioma-infiltrating T cells after dendritic cell vaccination. About the study: Patients received autologous tumor lysate-pulsed dendritic cell vaccination between about 2003 and 2013. Monocyte-derived dendritic cells, cultured 7 to 8 days with IL-4 and GM-CSF, were pulsed with autologous tumor lysate.

The primer mix had 60 V beta and 13 J beta primers. Some clones are missing from TCRdb's copy, which holds only in-frame ones; the method was immunoSEQ multiplex PCR. The sample carries approximately 48,000 clones, approximately 83% recorded once. This clone was found once. The target antigen is unknown. General study results and limits: Patients with more pretreatment TILs had longer time to progression and survival.

This specimen was blood, taken before dendritic cell vaccination. This clonotype was sampled from a human donor with glioblastoma.

The CDR3 DNA reads TGTGCCAGCTCACCATTCAGGGTTCGGGACAGCTCCTATAATTCACCCCTCCACTTT. Translation: CASSPFRVRDSSYNSPLHF. This chain uses TRBV18 with TRBJ1-6; 7 bases are shared with TRBD1. Trimming at V came to 2 bases and at J to 0 bases, leaving 10 bases not matched to a gene. The CDR3 is 19 amino acids. CDR1 KGHSH and CDR2 LQKENI come from the germline V gene. The entire variable domain, with the rest obtained from reference TRBV18 and TRBJ1-6, is as follows: NAGVMQNPRHLVRRRGQEARLRCSPMKGHSHVYWYRQLPEEGLKFMVYLQKENIIDESGMPKERFSAEFPKEGPSILRIQQVVRGDSAAYFCASSPFRVRDSSYNSPLHFGNGTRLTVT.